Presented here are 32 T cell receptor beta chains from one specimen sequenced in a study of cytomegalovirus exposure and HLA in healthy donors. In the PCR, 60 Vbeta and 13 Jbeta primers were used. Repertoires were generated with immunoSEQ multiplex PCR, while TCRdb's copy carries only in-frame clones and drops some. The sample has 150,000 to 200,000 clones, roughly 80% seen once. Sequenced: PBMCs. These receptors originate from a man in his forties in good health and CMV-seropositive.

CDR3 bases: TGCGCCAGCAGCCAAGATAGCTCAGCTAACTATGGCTACACCTTC. Translating gives CASSQDSSANYGYTF. This rearrangement joins TRBV4-1 to TRBJ1-2; D uncertain. CDR1 MGHRA and CDR2 YSYEKL come from the germline V gene. The V end was cut by 0 bases, the J end by 0 bases, with 8 bases between. The CDR3 contains 15 residues.

The chain carries TRBV9 and TRBJ1-1; 9 bases are a match to TRBD1. Trimming took 2 bases from V and 1 from J; bases not matched to a gene: 6. Germline loops: CDR1 SGDLS, CDR2 YYNGEE. The CDR3 loop spans 16 amino acids. The CDR3 reads CASSVGPTGGNTEAFF. CDR3 in DNA: TGTGCCAGCAGCGTCGGGCCGACAGGGGGGAACACTGAAGCTTTCTTT.

This clone was found a few times. The V call is TRBV7-7, the J call TRBJ2-7, with D possibly matching TRBD2 (6 bases). Trimming stripped 5 bases from V and 2 bases from J, with 13 bases between. Per the germline V gene, CDR1 is SSHAT and CDR2 is FNYEAQ (reference sequence). CDR3 length: 14 residues. The CDR3 nucleotides read TGTGCCAGCAGCCCCGGGACTGGCCCCTACGAGCAGTACTTC. Translating gives CASSPGTGPYEQYF.

The genes are TRBV6-5 and TRBJ1-1, with D hard to call. Germline V gives CDR1 MNHEY, CDR2 SVGAGI. This CDR3 has 14 residues. V was cut by 5 bases and J by 6 bases, with 16 bases left in between. Written as DNA, the CDR3 is TGTGCCAGCAGTACCCTAGGGAGAAGGGCTGAAGCTTTCTTT. Translated, it gives CASSTLGRRAEAFF.

The genes are TRBV5-1 and TRBJ2-1; 12 bases are shared with TRBD2. The V gene end was trimmed by 5 bases and the J gene end by 5 bases; junction bases not matched to a gene: 5. CDR3 length: 15 amino acids. Germline loops: CDR1 SGHRS, CDR2 YFSETQ. The CDR3 loop is CASSSLAGGNNEQFF. CDR3 nucleotide sequence: TGCGCCAGCAGTTCCCTAGCGGGGGGGAACAATGAGCAGTTCTTC.

This sequence joins TRBV6-5 and TRBJ1-5; D unclear. Deletions cut 5 bases from V and 4 bases from J, with 9 bases between. Germline assignment: CDR1 MNHEY and CDR2 SVGAGI. The CDR3 sequence is 13 residues long. The CDR3 reads CASSQVLNQPQHF. DNA for the CDR3: TGTGCCAGCAGTCAGGTACTGAATCAGCCCCAGCATTTT.

Notes on this clone: In the same sample, other DNA sequences code for this CDR3. The chain couples TRBV19 to TRBJ2-1; TRBD2 matches at 8 bases. The CDR3 has 14 amino acids. Germline V CDR1 and CDR2: LNHDA, SQIVND (reference sequence). The junction had 3 bases not matched to a gene; V was cut back by 5 bases and J by 3 bases. As DNA, the CDR3 is TGTGCCAGTAGTGCCGGGGGGGACTACAATGAGCAGTTCTTC. This translates into CASSAGGDYNEQFF.

The chain is built from TRBV4-2 and TRBJ2-7; D is possibly TRBD1 (6 bases). Germline CDR1 and CDR2: LGHNA and YNFKEQ. The length of the CDR3 is 16 residues. The V and J ends lost 1 base and 0 bases respectively, with 13 bases between them. CDR3 sequence (DNA): TGTGCCAGCAGCCAAGCCTCGGGACAATACTCCTACGAGCAGTACTTC. It is translated as CASSQASGQYSYEQYF.

This clone appeared once. This chain connects TRBV7-2 to TRBJ2-2; D gene uncertain. The germline V gene has CDR1 SGHTA and CDR2 FQGNSA. Trimming took off 1 base at V and 1 base at J, with 4 bases between the two ends. The CDR3 totals 14 residues. The CDR3 is CASSLDRNTGELFF. In DNA, the CDR3 is TGTGCCAGCAGCTTAGACAGGAACACCGGGGAGCTGTTTTTT. The complete variable domain, with remaining parts taken from reference TRBV7-2 and TRBJ2-2, reads GAGVSQSPSNKVTEKGKDVELRCDPISGHTALYWYRQSLGQGLEFLIYFQGNSAPDKSGLPSDRFSAERTGGSVSTLTIQRTQQEDSAVYLCASSLDRNTGELFFGEGSRLTVL.

V usage is TRBV5-6 and J usage is TRBJ2-1, with 12 bases matching TRBD2. CDR1 SGHDT and CDR2 YYEEEE come from the germline V gene. V lost 3 bases and J lost 4; bases outside the gene matches: 11. This CDR3 spans 18 amino acids. In nucleotides, the CDR3 is TGTGCCAGCAGCTCAACCCTCTGGACTAGCGGGACTTACAATGAGCAGTTCTTC. Amino acid sequence: CASSSTLWTSGTYNEQFF.

This clone showed up just once. This sequence joins TRBV4-2 and TRBJ2-3; 13 bases map to TRBD2. Trimming at V came to 6 bases and at J to 2 bases, leaving 5 bases not matched to a gene. The CDR3 spans 16 residues. CDR1 is LGHNA and CDR2 is YNFKEQ in the germline V gene. The CDR3 here is CASSTGTSGDTDTQYF. Written as DNA, the CDR3 is TGTGCCAGCAGTACTGGGACTAGCGGGGACACAGATACGCAGTATTTT.

V is TRBV27 and J is TRBJ2-2; tentative D call: TRBD2 (6 bases). The CDR3 spans 17 residues. V was shortened by 0 bases and J by 0 bases, with 11 bases between the two germline ends. From germline, CDR1 is MNHEY and CDR2 SMNVEV (reference sequence). CDR3 loop: CASSLSERAPNTGELFF. The CDR3 DNA is TGTGCCAGCAGTTTATCGGAGCGGGCTCCGAACACCGGGGAGCTGTTTTTT.

V and J are TRBV30 and TRBJ1-2; no reliable D call. The CDR3 is 12 residues long. CDR1 is GTSNPN, CDR2 SVGIG, per germline (reference sequence). Trimming took 5 bases from V and 3 from J, leaving 10 bases between them. The chain's CDR3 is CAWERDHYGYTF. CDR3 DNA: TGTGCCTGGGAGAGGGATCACTATGGCTACACCTTC.

This clone was found once. The DNA of the CDR3 is TGTGCCAGCAGCTTAGGCCTAGCGGCCACAGATACGCAGTATTTT. Protein: CASSLGLAATDTQYF. The chain employs TRBV7-9 and TRBJ2-3, with TRBD2 matching over 7 bases. The CDR3 has 15 residues. The germline V gene encodes CDR1 SEHNR and CDR2 FQNEAQ (reference sequence). V shed 1 base, J shed 2 bases, and the junction held 3 bases outside the gene matches.

The chain employs TRBV4-3 and TRBJ2-1; the D is unclear. V was pared by 0 bases and J by 1 base, with 10 bases between. CDR3 length: 16 residues. Germline loops: CDR1 LGHNA, CDR2 YSLEER. The CDR3 spells CASSQDAEFSYNEQFF. The CDR3 DNA follows: TGCGCCAGCAGCCAAGATGCGGAATTTTCCTACAATGAGCAGTTCTTC.

The chain joins TRBV28 to TRBJ2-4; 8 bases align to TRBD1. Germline lookup yields CDR1 MDHEN and CDR2 SYDVKM. The CDR3 has 15 residues. Trimming at V came to 5 bases and at J to 6 bases, leaving 9 bases not matched to a gene. The CDR3 coding sequence is TGTGCCAGCAGTCAACCCGGACAGGGCCTAAACATTCAGTACTTC. The encoded protein is CASSQPGQGLNIQYF.

Comments on this clone: The junction and the germline gene differ at one end; a read error may be behind it. The CDR3 is CARSAQMNTEVFF. In DNA form, the CDR3 reads TGTGCCCGGAGTGCACAGATGAACACTGAAGTTTTCTTT. The rearrangement uses TRBV30 and TRBJ1-1; D is unclear. CDR1 is GTSNPN and CDR2 is SVGIG in the germline V gene (reference sequence). This CDR3 spans 13 amino acids.

This chain uses TRBV6-5 with TRBJ2-7, with D possibly TRBD2 on 6 matching bases. The ends were cut back, 2 bases at V and 7 bases at J, with 12 bases in the middle. CDR3 length: 13 residues. Per the germline V gene, CDR1 is MNHEY and CDR2 is SVGAGI. The CDR3 sequence: CASSYQEGWEQYF. For the CDR3, the DNA is TGTGCCAGCAGTTACCAGGAGGGATGGGAGCAGTACTTC.

The J gene is TRBJ2-1, the V gene TRBV9, with 7 bases aligning to TRBD1. The CDR3 is 16 residues long. V trimming: 3 bases; J trimming: 0 bases; junction bases outside the gene matches: 6. Germline CDR1 SGDLS, CDR2 YYNGEE. CDR3 in DNA: TGTGCCAGCAGCGCCGAACAGGGGTTCTCCTACAATGAGCAGTTCTTC. This gives the protein CASSAEQGFSYNEQFF.

The genes are TRBV7-6 and TRBJ2-7; maybe TRBD2 (5 bases). The germline V gene has CDR1 SGHVS and CDR2 FNYEAQ. This CDR3 is 16 amino acids long. Trimming removed 2 bases at V and 5 bases at J, with 19 bases between. CDR3 protein: CASSLSLAGALDEQYF. CDR3 nucleotide sequence: TGTGCCAGCAGCTTAAGTCTCGCGGGCGCGTTGGACGAGCAGTACTTC.

The V and J genes are TRBV5-1 and TRBJ2-1; 12 positions agree with TRBD1. The CDR3 is 15 amino acids. The V gene end was trimmed by 0 bases and the J gene end by 6 bases; junction bases not matched to a gene: 1. Germline CDR1 and CDR2: SGHRS and YFSETQ. The CDR3 region has the DNA TGCGCCAGCAGCTTGGCGGGACAGGGGGCCAATGAGCAGTTCTTC. Amino acid sequence: CASSLAGQGANEQFF.

This chain connects TRBV7-6 to TRBJ2-5, with TRBD2 matching 9 bases. The germline CDR1 and CDR2 sequences are SGHVS and FNYEAQ. The ends lost 1 base at V and 4 bases at J; junction bases unmatched: 7. This CDR3 contains 16 residues. The CDR3 is CASSLEVAGVVETQYF. As DNA, the CDR3 is TGTGCCAGCAGCTTAGAGGTAGCGGGGGTCGTAGAGACCCAGTACTTC.

The chain employs TRBV6-5 and TRBJ1-6; the D gene is possibly TRBD1 (5 bases). CDR3 length: 16 residues. CDR1 and CDR2 (germline): MNHEY, SVGAGI. Between the trimmed V and J ends, which lost 0 bases and 9 bases, there was a span of 15 bases. The CDR3 bases are TGTGCCAGCAGTTACTCGATAGGGGCCGGCGGTTCACCCCTCCACTTT. It codes for CASSYSIGAGGSPLHF.

The chain carries TRBV5-1 and TRBJ1-6, with 7 nucleotides matching TRBD1. Germline V gene lookup returns CDR1 SGHRS and CDR2 YFSETQ. The CDR3 runs 14 residues. V lost 0 bases and J lost 10; bases outside the gene matches: 4. The CDR3 coding sequence is TGCGCCAGCAGCTTGGGGCAGGGGGGATCACCCCTCCACTTT. Translating it yields CASSLGQGGSPLHF.

The rearrangement joins TRBV6-1 to TRBJ2-7; no clear D gene. The germline gives CDR1 MNHNS, CDR2 SASEGT. The CDR3 is 16 amino acids. V lost 2 bases and J lost 0, with 14 bases in between. CDR3 protein: CASSEKMRKDSYEQYF. The CDR3 DNA follows: TGTGCCAGCAGTGAAAAAATGCGGAAGGACTCCTACGAGCAGTACTTC.

V usage is TRBV9 and J usage is TRBJ2-3, with 8 bases lining up with TRBD2. V trimming: 0 bases; J trimming: 0 bases; junction bases outside the gene matches: 3. The V gene's germline CDR1 is SGDLS and CDR2 YYNGEE. The CDR3 has 16 amino acids. Here the CDR3 DNA reads TGTGCCAGCAGCGTAGACCCGGGAGGGAGCACAGATACGCAGTATTTT. This sequence encodes CASSVDPGGSTDTQYF.

The sample holds a few counts of this clone. This chain connects TRBV10-1 to TRBJ2-5; D possibly corresponds to TRBD2 (6 bases). CDR3 length: 13 residues. Trimming stripped 6 bases from V and 7 bases from J, with 15 bases between. CDR1 WNHNN and CDR2 SYGVQD come from the germline V gene (reference sequence). The CDR3 DNA reads as TGCGCCAGCAGCGCTCTGGCGGAGGGGACCCAGTACTTC. Its protein product is CASSALAEGTQYF.

The chain's CDR3 is CASSPQTDPRGGELFF. The CDR3 bases are TGCGCCAGCAGCCCCCAGACAGACCCAAGGGGCGGGGAGCTGTTTTTT. The rearrangement links TRBV5-1 to TRBJ2-2, with D maybe TRBD1 (5 bases). The CDR3 is made up of 16 amino acids. V was trimmed by 4 bases and J by 7 bases, leaving 20 bases between them. Germline values: CDR1 SGHRS, CDR2 YFSETQ.

The CDR3 DNA sequence: TGTGCCAGCATGCTAGCGGGAGGGTCCTACGAGCAGTACTTC. Its translation is CASMLAGGSYEQYF. The chain is built from TRBV28 and TRBJ2-7; 12 bases fit TRBD2. CDR3 length equals 14 residues. V shed 7 bases and J 1 base; nucleotides not matched to a gene: 2. The germline gives CDR1 MDHEN, CDR2 SYDVKM. The whole variable domain, filled in from reference TRBV28 and TRBJ2-7, reads DVKVTQSSRYLVKRTGEKVFLECVQDMDHENMFWYRQDPGLGLRLIYFSYDVKMKEKGDIPEGYSVSREKKERFSLILESASTNQTSMYLCASMLAGGSYEQYFGPGTRLTVT.

The count of this clone is one. This chain links TRBV25-1 with TRBJ2-1, with TRBD2 matching over 7 bases. CDR1 and CDR2 (germline): MGHDK, SYGVNS. This CDR3 contains 16 residues. With 3 bases clipped from V and 4 bases from J, the junction kept 9 bases outside the gene matches. DNA of the CDR3: TGTGCCAGCAGTGAGAGTTGGGCTAGCGGTTACAATGAGCAGTTCTTC. Protein sequence: CASSESWASGYNEQFF.

The CDR3 DNA is TGTGCCAGCAGTTACAACAGGGACTCTGGAAACACCATATATTTT. This encodes CASSYNRDSGNTIYF. The chain carries TRBV6-6 and TRBJ1-3; D is possibly TRBD1 (6 bases). The CDR3 runs 15 residues. V was cut by 2 bases and J by 0 bases, with 8 bases left in between. CDR1 and CDR2 (germline): MNHNY, SVGAGI (reference sequence).

In this sample, this clone turned up a few times. Mismatch with germline at one junction end may stem from a read error. The rearrangement uses TRBV9 and TRBJ1-1; TRBD1 agrees at 7 bases. The germline V gene encodes CDR1 SGDLS and CDR2 YYNGEE. The CDR3 length is 12 residues. In DNA, the CDR3 is TGTGCCAGCAACCCAACAAGAGGACAGGCGGAATTT. Protein sequence: CASNPTRGQAEF.